A selection of T cell receptor beta chains follows, all from one sample in a study of graft-versus-host responses after intestinal transplantation. Their antigen targets remain unknown. TCRdb's copy holds only in-frame clones and misses some; the assay was immunoSEQ multiplex PCR. The data show more than 70,000 clones, 80% to 95% seen once. This specimen consisted of unstimulated CD8+ T cells sorted from spleen or lymph node cells, obtained before transplant. The receptors stem from a human donor who was the organ donor for an intestinal transplant. CDR3s include the opening cysteine and the closing phenylalanine or tryptophan. The order of the fields is V gene, D gene, J gene, clone size, CDR3 DNA, CDR3 protein. The D gene is left open where the match is weak. Part of the rows lack a size; the others show once, few, many or a class for expanded clones.

v_gene: TRBV25-1
d_gene: TRBD1
j_gene: TRBJ2-5
abundance: -
CDR3nt: TGTGCCAGCAGTGAAGGACAGGTCGAGTACTTC
CDR3aa: CASSEGQVEYF

v_gene: TRBV28
d_gene: TRBD1
j_gene: TRBJ1-5
abundance: -
CDR3nt: TGTGCCAGCAGTAGGAGGACAGGTAGCAATCAGCCCCAGCATTTT
CDR3aa: CASSRRTGSNQPQHF

v_gene: TRBV7-8
d_gene: -
j_gene: TRBJ2-7
abundance: once
CDR3nt: TGTGCCAGCAGCCTTACAGGGAACTACGAGCAGTACTTC
CDR3aa: CASSLTGNYEQYF

v_gene: TRBV30
d_gene: -
j_gene: TRBJ1-4
abundance: -
CDR3nt: TGTGCCTGGAGTGCACTCCAGGGAAGGGGTGAAAAACTGTTTTTT
CDR3aa: CAWSALQGRGEKLFF

v_gene: TRBV19
d_gene: TRBD1
j_gene: TRBJ1-5
abundance: -
CDR3nt: TGTGCCAGTATGTTGGGACAGGGCAATCAGCCCCAGCATTTT
CDR3aa: CASMLGQGNQPQHF

v_gene: TRBV10-3
d_gene: -
j_gene: TRBJ2-2
abundance: -
CDR3nt: TGTGCCCCAAAGCAGAACGGGGGATCGAACACCGGGGAGCTGTTTTTT
CDR3aa: CAPKQNGGSNTGELFF

v_gene: TRBV2
d_gene: TRBD1
j_gene: TRBJ2-7
abundance: -
CDR3nt: TGTGCCAGCAGGGCGAGAACCGGGACAGGGGCGAACGAGCAGTACTTC
CDR3aa: CASRARTGTGANEQYF

v_gene: TRBV19
d_gene: -
j_gene: TRBJ1-5
abundance: few
CDR3nt: TGTGCCAGTAGTTCCCCAGGCTATCAGCCCCAGCATTTT
CDR3aa: CASSSPGYQPQHF

v_gene: TRBV30
d_gene: TRBD2
j_gene: TRBJ2-1
abundance: -
CDR3nt: TGTGCCTGGGAGGGGGCTAGCGGGGGGGACAATGAGCAGTTCTTC
CDR3aa: CAWEGASGGDNEQFF

v_gene: TRBV18
d_gene: -
j_gene: TRBJ1-6
abundance: -
CDR3nt: TGTGCCAGCTCACCGACAGCTTCGGATTCACCCCTCCACTTT
CDR3aa: CASSPTASDSPLHF

v_gene: TRBV6-1
d_gene: -
j_gene: TRBJ2-7
abundance: -
CDR3nt: TGTGCCAGCAGTGACAATCAATGGCAGATCTTAACCTACGAGCAGTACTTC
CDR3aa: CASSDNQWQILTYEQYF

v_gene: TRBV27
d_gene: -
j_gene: TRBJ1-5
abundance: -
CDR3nt: TGTGCCAGCAGTTTATCGCCGGGGGGCAATCAGCCCCAGCATTTT
CDR3aa: CASSLSPGGNQPQHF

v_gene: TRBV7-8
d_gene: -
j_gene: TRBJ1-1
abundance: -
CDR3nt: TGTGCCAGCAGCACCCTTGCGCGGGGTGGCACTGAAGCTTTCTTT
CDR3aa: CASSTLARGGTEAFF

v_gene: TRBV27
d_gene: TRBD1
j_gene: TRBJ1-4
abundance: -
CDR3nt: TGTGCCAGCAGTCAACTCGGGACAGGGGCCCTAACTAATGAAAAACTGTTTTTT
CDR3aa: CASSQLGTGALTNEKLFF

v_gene: TRBV12-5
d_gene: TRBD2
j_gene: TRBJ2-3
abundance: -
CDR3nt: TGTGCTAGTGGTTTGGTACTCGGGGGGGCCCTTAGCACAGATACGCAGTATTTT
CDR3aa: CASGLVLGGALSTDTQYF

v_gene: TRBV4-3
d_gene: -
j_gene: TRBJ2-3
abundance: -
CDR3nt: TGCGCCAGCAGCCAGGTCGGAGCCGCTAGCACAGATACGCAGTATTTT
CDR3aa: CASSQVGAASTDTQYF

v_gene: TRBV7-3
d_gene: TRBD2
j_gene: TRBJ2-3
abundance: -
CDR3nt: TGTGCCAGCAGCTCTAGCGGGGGGGCCACTGATACGCAGTATTTT
CDR3aa: CASSSSGGATDTQYF

v_gene: TRBV25-1
d_gene: -
j_gene: TRBJ1-2
abundance: -
CDR3nt: TGTGCCAGCAGTGGCGGGTTCGTTTCGTATGGCTACACCTTC
CDR3aa: CASSGGFVSYGYTF

v_gene: TRBV4-2
d_gene: -
j_gene: TRBJ2-7
abundance: -
CDR3nt: TGTGCCAGCAGCCCGACAGGGGAGGGCTACGAGCAGTACTTC
CDR3aa: CASSPTGEGYEQYF

v_gene: TRBV7-3
d_gene: TRBD1
j_gene: TRBJ2-7
abundance: -
CDR3nt: TGTGCCAGCAGCTGTCCCGCCGGACAGGGTGTTAACGAGCAGTACTTC
CDR3aa: CASSCPAGQGVNEQYF

v_gene: TRBV19
d_gene: -
j_gene: TRBJ1-1
abundance: -
CDR3nt: TGTGCCAGTACCCCGGGGGGGAACACTGAAGCTTTCTTT
CDR3aa: CASTPGGNTEAFF

v_gene: TRBV27
d_gene: TRBD1
j_gene: TRBJ1-2
abundance: -
CDR3nt: TGTGCCAGCAGTGAAAGGACAGGGTTCAGCTATGGCTACACCTTC
CDR3aa: CASSERTGFSYGYTF

v_gene: TRBV4-2
d_gene: TRBD2
j_gene: TRBJ2-5
abundance: -
CDR3nt: TGTGCCAGCAGCCAAGATGGCTTTTTGGGCAGCGGGGGGGAGGCCCAGTACTTC
CDR3aa: CASSQDGFLGSGGEAQYF

v_gene: TRBV4-3
d_gene: TRBD2
j_gene: TRBJ2-7
abundance: -
CDR3nt: TGCGCCAGCAGCCAAGATTGGAGCGGGGGGGCGGTGAGGGAGCAGTACTTC
CDR3aa: CASSQDWSGGAVREQYF

v_gene: TRBV5-6
d_gene: TRBD1
j_gene: TRBJ1-6
abundance: -
CDR3nt: TGTGCCAGCAGCGGGTGGACAGGGGGAATATATAATTCACCCCTCCACTTT
CDR3aa: CASSGWTGGIYNSPLHF

v_gene: TRBV4-1
d_gene: -
j_gene: TRBJ1-3
abundance: few
CDR3nt: TGCGCCAGCAGCCAAGTAACAGACTCTGGAAACACCATATATTTT
CDR3aa: CASSQVTDSGNTIYF

v_gene: TRBV6-5
d_gene: TRBD2
j_gene: TRBJ2-1
abundance: -
CDR3nt: TGTGCCAGCAGGGGAGCGGGGGCCATCTACAATGAGCAGTTCTTC
CDR3aa: CASRGAGAIYNEQFF